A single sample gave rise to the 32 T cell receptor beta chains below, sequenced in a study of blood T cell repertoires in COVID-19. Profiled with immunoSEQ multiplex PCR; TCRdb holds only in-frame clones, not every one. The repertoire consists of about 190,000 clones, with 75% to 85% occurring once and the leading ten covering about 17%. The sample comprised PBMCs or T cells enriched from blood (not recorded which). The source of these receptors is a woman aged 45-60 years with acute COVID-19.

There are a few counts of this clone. The CDR3 DNA reads as TGTGCCAGCAGCTTGGCCTACTCTGGAAACACCATATATTTT. Protein sequence: CASSLAYSGNTIYF. The V gene is TRBV5-6, the J gene TRBJ1-3; D remains unclear. Germline V CDR1 and CDR2: SGHDT, YYEEEE. The CDR3 is made up of 14 amino acids. With 0 bases removed from V and 0 bases from J, the gap between germline ends came to 4 bases.

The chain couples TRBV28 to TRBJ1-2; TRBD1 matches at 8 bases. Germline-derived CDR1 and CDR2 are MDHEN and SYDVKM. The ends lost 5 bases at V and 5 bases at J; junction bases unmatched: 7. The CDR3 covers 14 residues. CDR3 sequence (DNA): TGTGCCAGCAGTACCGAGGGACAGGTATATGGCTACACCTTC. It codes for CASSTEGQVYGYTF.

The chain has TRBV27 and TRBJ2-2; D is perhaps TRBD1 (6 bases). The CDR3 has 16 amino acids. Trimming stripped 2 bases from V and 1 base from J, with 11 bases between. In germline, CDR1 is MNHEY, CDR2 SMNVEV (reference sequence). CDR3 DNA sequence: TGTGCCAGCAGTTTAAGGGGGAACATGAACACCGGGGAGCTGTTTTTT. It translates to CASSLRGNMNTGELFF.

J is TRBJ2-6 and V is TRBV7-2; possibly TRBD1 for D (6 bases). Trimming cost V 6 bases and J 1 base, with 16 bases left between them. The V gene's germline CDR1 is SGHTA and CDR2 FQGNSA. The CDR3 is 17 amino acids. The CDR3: CASRLRDTGSGANVLTF. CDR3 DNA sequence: TGTGCCAGCAGACTAAGAGACACAGGGTCTGGGGCCAACGTCCTGACTTTC.

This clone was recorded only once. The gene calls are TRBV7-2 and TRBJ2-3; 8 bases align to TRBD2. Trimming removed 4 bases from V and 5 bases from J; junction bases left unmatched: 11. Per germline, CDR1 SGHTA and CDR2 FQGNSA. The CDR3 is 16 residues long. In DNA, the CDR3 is TGTGCCAGCAGCTCAAGTCAGCGGGGGACACGAGATACGCAGTATTTT. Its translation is CASSSSQRGTRDTQYF.

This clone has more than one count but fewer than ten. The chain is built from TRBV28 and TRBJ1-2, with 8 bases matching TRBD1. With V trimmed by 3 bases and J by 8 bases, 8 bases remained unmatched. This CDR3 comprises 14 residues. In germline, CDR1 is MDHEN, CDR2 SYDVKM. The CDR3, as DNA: TGTGCCAGCAGTTTTCTGTCAGGGGGCTGGGGCTACACCTTC. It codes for CASSFLSGGWGYTF.

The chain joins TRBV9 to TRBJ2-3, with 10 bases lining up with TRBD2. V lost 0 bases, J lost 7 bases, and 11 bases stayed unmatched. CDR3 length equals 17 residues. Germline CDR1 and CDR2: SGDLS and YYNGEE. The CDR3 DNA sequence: TGTGCCAGCAGCGTAGGGGTAACTAGCGGGAAGATAAATACGCAGTATTTT. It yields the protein CASSVGVTSGKINTQYF. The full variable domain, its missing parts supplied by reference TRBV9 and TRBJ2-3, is DSGVTQTPKHLITATGQRVTLRCSPRSGDLSVYWYQQSLDQGLQFLIQYYNGEERAKGNILERFSAQQFPDLHSELNLSSLELGDSALYFCASSVGVTSGKINTQYFGPGTRLTVL.

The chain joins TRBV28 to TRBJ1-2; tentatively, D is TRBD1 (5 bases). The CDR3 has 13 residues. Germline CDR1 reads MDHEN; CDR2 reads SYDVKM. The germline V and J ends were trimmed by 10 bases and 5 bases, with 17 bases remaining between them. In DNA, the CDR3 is TGTGCCATACTATCAGGGTTTGGGTATGGCTACACCTTC. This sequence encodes CAILSGFGYGYTF.

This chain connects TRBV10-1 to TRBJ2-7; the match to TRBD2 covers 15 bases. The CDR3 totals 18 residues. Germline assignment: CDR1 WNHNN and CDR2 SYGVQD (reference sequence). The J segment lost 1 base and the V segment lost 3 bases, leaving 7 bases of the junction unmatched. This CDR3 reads CASSDAGTSGGQSYEQYV. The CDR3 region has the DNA TGCGCCAGCAGTGACGCCGGGACTAGCGGGGGGCAGTCCTACGAGCAGTACGTC.

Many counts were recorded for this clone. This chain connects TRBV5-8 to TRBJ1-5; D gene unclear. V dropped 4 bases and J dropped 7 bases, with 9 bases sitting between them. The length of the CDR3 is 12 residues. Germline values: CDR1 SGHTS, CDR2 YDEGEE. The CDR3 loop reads CASSTGLQPQHF. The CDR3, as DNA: TGTGCCAGCAGCACCGGTTTGCAGCCCCAGCATTTT.

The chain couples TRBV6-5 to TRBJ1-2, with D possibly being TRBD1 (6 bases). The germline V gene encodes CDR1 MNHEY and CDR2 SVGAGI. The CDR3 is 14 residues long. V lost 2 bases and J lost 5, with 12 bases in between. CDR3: CASSYDPRGYGYTF. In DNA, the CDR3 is TGTGCCAGCAGTTACGACCCAAGGGGGTATGGCTACACCTTC.

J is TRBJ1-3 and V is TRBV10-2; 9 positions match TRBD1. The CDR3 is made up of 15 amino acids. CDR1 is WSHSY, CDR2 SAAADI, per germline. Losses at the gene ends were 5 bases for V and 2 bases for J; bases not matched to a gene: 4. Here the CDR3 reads CASSPGTGTGNTIYF. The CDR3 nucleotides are TGCGCCAGCAGTCCCGGGACAGGGACTGGAAACACCATATATTTT.

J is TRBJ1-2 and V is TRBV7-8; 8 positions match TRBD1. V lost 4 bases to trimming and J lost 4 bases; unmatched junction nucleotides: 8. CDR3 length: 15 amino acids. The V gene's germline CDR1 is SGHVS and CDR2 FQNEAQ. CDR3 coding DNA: TGTGCCAGCAGCTCAAGAGGACAGGGAATCTATGGCTACACCTTC. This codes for CASSSRGQGIYGYTF.

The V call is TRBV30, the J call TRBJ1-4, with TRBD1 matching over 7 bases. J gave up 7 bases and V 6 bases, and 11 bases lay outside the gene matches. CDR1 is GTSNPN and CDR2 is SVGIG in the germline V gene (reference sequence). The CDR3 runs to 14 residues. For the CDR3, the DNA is TGTGCCTGTAAAAGACCAGGGGGAAGTGAAAAACTGTTTTTT. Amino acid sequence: CACKRPGGSEKLFF.

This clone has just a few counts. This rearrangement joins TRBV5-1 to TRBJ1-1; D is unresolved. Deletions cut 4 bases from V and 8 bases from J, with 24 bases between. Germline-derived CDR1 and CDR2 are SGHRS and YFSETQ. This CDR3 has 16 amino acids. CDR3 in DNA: TGCGCCAGCAGCCCTTTAGGAACTATCGACACGGGGGAAGCTTTCTTT. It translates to CASSPLGTIDTGEAFF.

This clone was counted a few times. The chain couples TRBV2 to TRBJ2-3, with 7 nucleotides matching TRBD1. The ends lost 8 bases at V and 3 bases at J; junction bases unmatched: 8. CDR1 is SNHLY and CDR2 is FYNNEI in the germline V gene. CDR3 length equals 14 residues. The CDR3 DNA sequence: TGTGCCAGCTCGGGTGAGGGGGCGACAGATACGCAGTATTTT. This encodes CASSGEGATDTQYF.

CDR3 coding DNA: TGTGCCAGCTCACCCCTGATAGGGACCCAGGGGACTGAAGCTTTCTTT. Translation gives CASSPLIGTQGTEAFF. V is TRBV18 and J is TRBJ1-1; D might be TRBD1 (6 bases). Trimming pared 3 bases from V and 5 bases from J, leaving 19 bases between. The length of the CDR3 is 16 residues. CDR1 and CDR2 (germline): KGHSH, LQKENI.

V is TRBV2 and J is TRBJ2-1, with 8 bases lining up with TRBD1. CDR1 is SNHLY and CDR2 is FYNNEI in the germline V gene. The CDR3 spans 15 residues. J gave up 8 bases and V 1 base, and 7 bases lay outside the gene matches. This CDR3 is CASSEEDRVRDEQFF. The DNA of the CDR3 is TGTGCCAGCAGTGAAGAGGACAGGGTTAGGGATGAGCAGTTCTTC.

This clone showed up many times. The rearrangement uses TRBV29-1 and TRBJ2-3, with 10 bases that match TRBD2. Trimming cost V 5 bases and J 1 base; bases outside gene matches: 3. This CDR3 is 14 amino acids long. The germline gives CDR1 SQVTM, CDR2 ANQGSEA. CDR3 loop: CSVSSGGGTDTQYF. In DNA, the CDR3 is TGCAGCGTTTCTAGCGGGGGTGGCACAGATACGCAGTATTTT.

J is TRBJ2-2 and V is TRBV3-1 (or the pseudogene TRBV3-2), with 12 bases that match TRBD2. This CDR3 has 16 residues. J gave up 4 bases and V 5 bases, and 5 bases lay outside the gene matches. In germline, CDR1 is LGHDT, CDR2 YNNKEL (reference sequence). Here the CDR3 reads CASSTSSGGVTGELFF. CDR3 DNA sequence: TGTGCCAGCAGCACCTCTAGCGGGGGGGTCACCGGGGAGCTGTTTTTT.

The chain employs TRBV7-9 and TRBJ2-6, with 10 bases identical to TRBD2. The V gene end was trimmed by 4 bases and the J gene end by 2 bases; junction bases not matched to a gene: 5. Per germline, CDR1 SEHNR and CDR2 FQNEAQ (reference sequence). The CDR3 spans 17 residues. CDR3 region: CASSSAGGPPGANVLTF. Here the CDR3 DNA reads TGTGCCAGCAGCTCAGCGGGGGGGCCTCCTGGGGCCAACGTCCTGACTTTC.

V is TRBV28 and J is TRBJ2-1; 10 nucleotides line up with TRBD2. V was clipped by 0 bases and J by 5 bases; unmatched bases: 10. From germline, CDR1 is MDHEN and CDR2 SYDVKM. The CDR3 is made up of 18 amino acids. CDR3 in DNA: TGTGCCAGCAGTTTATGGCCTTCCCTAGCGGGGGTCCACAATGAGCAGTTCTTC. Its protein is CASSLWPSLAGVHNEQFF.

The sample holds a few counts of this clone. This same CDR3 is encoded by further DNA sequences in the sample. The CDR3 region has the DNA TGCGCCAGCAGCCTGGGACAGGTTGACAATTCACCCCTCCACTTT. The encoded protein is CASSLGQVDNSPLHF. The chain recombines TRBV5-1 with TRBJ1-6; the match to TRBD1 covers 8 bases. J was trimmed by 7 bases and V by 4 bases; bases with no gene match: 7. The CDR3 length is 15 residues. CDR1 is SGHRS, CDR2 YFSETQ, per germline.

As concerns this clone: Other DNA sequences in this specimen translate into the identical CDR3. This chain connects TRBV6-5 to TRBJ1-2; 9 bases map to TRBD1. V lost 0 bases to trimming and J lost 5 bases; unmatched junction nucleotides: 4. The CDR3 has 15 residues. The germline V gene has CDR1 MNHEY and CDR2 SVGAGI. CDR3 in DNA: TGTGCCAGCAGTTACTCGGACAGGGGAAATTATGGCTACACCTTC. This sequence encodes CASSYSDRGNYGYTF.

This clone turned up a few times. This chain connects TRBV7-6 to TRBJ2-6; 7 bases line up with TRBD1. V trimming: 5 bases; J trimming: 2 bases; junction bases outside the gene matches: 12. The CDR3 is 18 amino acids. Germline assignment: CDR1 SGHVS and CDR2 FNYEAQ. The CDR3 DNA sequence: TGTGCCAGCAGCCGCAGACAAGGGACAGCTACTGGGGCCAACGTCCTGACTTTC. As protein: CASSRRQGTATGANVLTF.

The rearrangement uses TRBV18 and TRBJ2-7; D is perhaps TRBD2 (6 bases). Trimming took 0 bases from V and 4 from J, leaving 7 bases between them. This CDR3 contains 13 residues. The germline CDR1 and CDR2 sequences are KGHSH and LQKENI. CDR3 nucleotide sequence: TGTGCCAGCTCACCACCCGCGGGATACGAGCAGTACGTC. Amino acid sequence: CASSPPAGYEQYV.

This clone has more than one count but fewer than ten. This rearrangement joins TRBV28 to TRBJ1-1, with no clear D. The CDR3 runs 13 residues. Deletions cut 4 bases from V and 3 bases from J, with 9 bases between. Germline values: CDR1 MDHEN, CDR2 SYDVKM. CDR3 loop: CASSSREYTEAFF. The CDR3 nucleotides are TGTGCCAGCAGTTCTCGTGAGTACACTGAAGCTTTCTTT. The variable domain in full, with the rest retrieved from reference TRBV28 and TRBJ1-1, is DVKVTQSSRYLVKRTGEKVFLECVQDMDHENMFWYRQDPGLGLRLIYFSYDVKMKEKGDIPEGYSVSREKKERFSLILESASTNQTSMYLCASSSREYTEAFFGQGTRLTVV.

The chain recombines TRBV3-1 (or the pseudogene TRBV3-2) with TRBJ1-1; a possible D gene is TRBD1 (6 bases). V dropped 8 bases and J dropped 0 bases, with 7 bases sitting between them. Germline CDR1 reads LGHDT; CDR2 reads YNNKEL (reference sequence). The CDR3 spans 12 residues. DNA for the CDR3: TGTGCCAGCGGGGGCATGAACACTGAAGCTTTCTTT. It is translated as CASGGMNTEAFF.

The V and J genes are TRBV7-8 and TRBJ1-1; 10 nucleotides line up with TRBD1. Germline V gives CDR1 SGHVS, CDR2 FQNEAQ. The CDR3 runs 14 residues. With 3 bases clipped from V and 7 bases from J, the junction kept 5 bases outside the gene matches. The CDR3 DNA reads TGTGCCAGCAGCTTTGGGACAGGGGTAAATGAAGCTTTCTTT. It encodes CASSFGTGVNEAFF. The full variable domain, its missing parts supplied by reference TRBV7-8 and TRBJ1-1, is GAGVSQSPRYKVAKRGQDVALRCDPISGHVSLFWYQQALGQGPEFLTYFQNEAQLDKSGLPSDRFFAERPEGSVSTLKIQRTQQEDSAVYLCASSFGTGVNEAFFGQGTRLTVV.

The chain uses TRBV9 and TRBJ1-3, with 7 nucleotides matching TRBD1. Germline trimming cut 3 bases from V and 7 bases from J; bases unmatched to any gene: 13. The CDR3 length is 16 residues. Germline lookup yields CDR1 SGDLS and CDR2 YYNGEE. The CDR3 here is CASSGQQGLRGNTIYF. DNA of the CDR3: TGTGCCAGCAGCGGTCAACAGGGGCTCCGGGGGAACACCATATATTTT.

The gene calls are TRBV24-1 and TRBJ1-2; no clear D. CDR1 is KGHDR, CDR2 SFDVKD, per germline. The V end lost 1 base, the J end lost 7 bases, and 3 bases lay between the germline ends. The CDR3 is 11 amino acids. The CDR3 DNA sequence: TGTGCCACCAGTGATTTTCGTGGCTACACCTTC. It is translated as CATSDFRGYTF.

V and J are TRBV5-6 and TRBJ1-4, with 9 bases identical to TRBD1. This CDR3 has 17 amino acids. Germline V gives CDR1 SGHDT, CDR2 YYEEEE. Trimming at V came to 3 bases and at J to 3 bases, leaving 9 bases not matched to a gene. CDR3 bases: TGTGCCAGCAGCTGGTCCCGGGACAGGGCTGCTAATGAAAAACTGTTTTTT. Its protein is CASSWSRDRAANEKLFF.